Sequencing of this T cell receptor beta chain was carried out in a study of identical twins. Using its own MiXCR run on the 5' RACE reads, TCRdb lists one record per CDR3 protein. The data contain hundreds of thousands of distinct CDR3 sequences, about 18% of them singletons. Germline-derived CDR1 and CDR2 are LGHDT and YNNKEL (reference sequence). The CDR3 loop spans 11 amino acids. The V gene lost 3 bases and the J gene lost 10 bases, with 9 bases spanning the gap. These data were likewise used in another study, on T cells expressing NK-cell markers.

Material for sequencing was PBMCs. This TCR derives from a young woman in good health. The V call is TRBV3-1, the J call TRBJ1-1, with a possible D match to TRBD1 (5 bases). Here the CDR3 reads CASSHAQGAFF. The CDR3 coding sequence is TGTGCCAGCAGCCACGCCCAGGGAGCTTTCTTT.